Listed here are 29 T cell receptor beta chains from one sample, sequenced in a study of patients and donors after allogeneic stem cell transplantation. TCRdb used MiXCR to reprocess the RT-PCR reads, holding one entry per CDR3 protein. This table has 410,000 or so distinct CDR3 sequences, approximately 16% appearing once. The specimen was blood, either unsorted or a sorted T cell fraction (not recorded which). The receptor source for this set is a human donor who was either an allogeneic HSCT recipient or a stem cell or donor lymphocyte infusion donor (not recorded which). It is not recorded whose cells these are; they may come from a transplant donor.

This clonotype was seen a handful of times. The rearrangement joins TRBV3-1 to TRBJ2-1; 7 nucleotides match TRBD1. Per germline, CDR1 LGHDT and CDR2 YNNKEL (reference sequence). The CDR3 is made up of 13 amino acids. The J segment lost 6 bases and the V segment lost 4 bases, leaving 3 bases of the junction unmatched. The CDR3 spells CASSLGQVNEQFF. CDR3 DNA sequence: TGTGCCAGCAGCCTTGGACAGGTCAATGAGCAGTTCTTC.

The chain recombines TRBV29-1 with TRBJ1-4, with D unresolved. The CDR3 loop spans 11 amino acids. The germline V gene has CDR1 SQVTM and CDR2 ANQGSEA. V lost 6 bases and J 8 bases, leaving 10 bases between the germline ends. The CDR3 sequence is CSVGRGEKLFF. Here the CDR3 DNA reads TGCAGCGTCGGACGAGGGGAAAAACTGTTTTTT.

This clonotype was seen ten or more times. The chain joins TRBV4-1 to TRBJ2-7; D is ambiguous. The length of the CDR3 is 14 residues. Between the trimmed V and J ends, which lost 0 bases and 6 bases, there was a span of 12 bases. Germline CDR1 MGHRA, CDR2 YSYEKL. CDR3 loop: CASSQDGPLTEQYF. In DNA form, the CDR3 reads TGCGCCAGCAGCCAAGACGGGCCTTTAACCGAGCAGTACTTC.

V is TRBV9 and J is TRBJ2-1; 7 bases agree with TRBD1. The length of the CDR3 is 15 residues. V lost 2 bases, J lost 2 bases, and 4 bases stayed unmatched. Germline assignment: CDR1 SGDLS and CDR2 YYNGEE. The CDR3 spells CASSVTGTAYNEQFF. Here the CDR3 DNA reads TGTGCCAGCAGCGTCACCGGGACAGCCTACAATGAGCAGTTCTTC.

This clonotype was observed a handful of times. J is TRBJ2-6 and V is TRBV20-1; D is uncertain. This CDR3 region has 14 residues. The V gene lost 6 bases and the J gene lost 0 bases, with 9 bases spanning the gap. Germline CDR1 reads DFQATT; CDR2 reads SNEGSKA (reference sequence). In DNA form, the CDR3 reads TGCAGTGCAAGATCTAGCTCTGGGGCCAACGTCCTGACTTTC. Encoded protein: CSARSSSGANVLTF.

The gene calls are TRBV12-3 or TRBV12-4 and TRBJ2-3, with a tentative D call TRBD2 (6 bases). Trimming shortened V by 6 bases and J by 1 base, and 8 bases separated the two germline ends. The CDR3 has 13 amino acids. The CDR3 is CASRGTGTDTQYF. The CDR3 nucleotides read TGTGCCAGCAGGGGGACTGGCACAGATACGCAGTATTTT.

The chain carries TRBV5-5 and TRBJ1-1, with D maybe TRBD1 (6 bases). Germline loops: CDR1 SGHKS, CDR2 YYEKEE (reference sequence). The CDR3 contains 14 residues. Trimming cost V 0 bases and J 4 bases, with 10 bases left between them. The CDR3 spells CASSLVRGGTEAFF. CDR3 nucleotides: TGTGCCAGCAGCTTGGTCAGGGGAGGCACTGAAGCTTTCTTT.

The chain combines TRBV29-1 with TRBJ1-2, with a possible D match to TRBD1 (5 bases). V lost 2 bases and J lost 5, with 12 bases in between. Germline loops: CDR1 SQVTM, CDR2 ANQGSEA. CDR3 size: 13 residues. In DNA form, the CDR3 reads TGCAGCGTTGAATCGGGGGGGGTTTATGGCTACACCTTC. Protein: CSVESGGVYGYTF.

The chain joins TRBV14 to TRBJ2-1, with a weak D call TRBD2 (6 bases). V shed 0 bases and J shed 2 bases, with 11 bases lying between them. Germline values: CDR1 SGHDN, CDR2 FVKESK. The CDR3 spans 16 residues. The chain's CDR3 is CASSQDRRGPYNEQFF. The DNA of the CDR3 is TGTGCCAGCAGCCAAGATAGGAGGGGCCCCTACAATGAGCAGTTCTTC. The full variable domain, in which reference TRBV14 and TRBJ2-1 provide the parts outside the CDR3, is EAGVTQFPSHSVIEKGQTVTLRCDPISGHDNLYWYRRVMGKEIKFLLHFVKESKQDESGMPNNRFLAERTGGTYSTLKVQPAELEDSGVYFCASSQDRRGPYNEQFFGPGTRLTVL.

This rearrangement joins TRBV7-3 to TRBJ2-7; 9 bases match TRBD1. The length of the CDR3 is 16 residues. CDR1 is SGHTA and CDR2 is FQGTGA in the germline V gene. V was pared by 6 bases and J by 1 base, with 10 bases of the junction left unmatched. CDR3 DNA sequence: TGTGCCAGCAGTTCCCACAGGGGGCGGGGGTCCTACGAGCAGTACTTC. It codes for CASSSHRGRGSYEQYF.

This clonotype appeared a few times. The rearrangement uses TRBV12-3 or TRBV12-4 and TRBJ1-5; D ambiguous. This CDR3 is 13 amino acids long. Trimming stripped 5 bases from V and 1 base from J, with 6 bases between. Here the CDR3 reads CASSPLSNQPQHF. In DNA form, the CDR3 reads TGTGCCAGCAGTCCTTTAAGCAATCAGCCCCAGCATTTT.

V is TRBV7-9 and J is TRBJ1-5; a possible D gene is TRBD1 (5 bases). Germline V gene sequence: CDR1 SEHNR, CDR2 FQNEAQ (reference sequence). The CDR3 runs to 15 residues. V lost 5 bases, J lost 9 bases, and 20 bases lay in between. The CDR3 DNA reads as TGTGCCAGCAGCAAAGGGAGGGGATCTGTGGGGCCCCAGCATTTT. It translates to CASSKGRGSVGPQHF.

This clonotype has only a few counts. The chain carries TRBV5-1 and TRBJ2-7, with TRBD2 identical over 12 bases. The CDR3 consists of 14 residues. Germline-derived CDR1 and CDR2 are SGHRS and YFSETQ. J gave up 7 bases and V 4 bases, and 6 bases lay outside the gene matches. The CDR3 is CASSLTSGSLEQYF. In DNA form, the CDR3 reads TGCGCCAGCAGCCTGACTAGCGGGAGCCTGGAGCAGTACTTC.

The rearrangement joins TRBV20-1 to TRBJ2-1; D is ambiguous. V lost 2 bases to trimming and J lost 9 bases, with 8 bases between them. The CDR3 loop spans 11 amino acids. Germline CDR1 DFQATT, CDR2 SNEGSKA (reference sequence). The CDR3 coding sequence is TGCAGTGCTAGATGGGTCAGTGAGCAGTTCTTC. This encodes CSARWVSEQFF.

The chain uses TRBV7-8 and TRBJ2-7, with D possibly matching TRBD2 (6 bases). V gave up 7 bases and J gave up 3 bases, with 16 bases separating them. This CDR3 comprises 14 residues. The germline CDR1 and CDR2 sequences are SGHVS and FQNEAQ. The DNA of the CDR3 is TGTGCCAGCACCCTGCGGGAAGGATTCTACGAGCAGTACTTC. Its protein is CASTLREGFYEQYF.

The V gene is TRBV6-1, the J gene TRBJ2-7; 10 nucleotides align to TRBD2. J gave up 1 base and V 6 bases, and 6 bases lay outside the gene matches. The CDR3 is made up of 15 amino acids. Germline lookup yields CDR1 MNHNS and CDR2 SASEGT. The CDR3 reads CASRTRTSGSYEQYF. CDR3 coding DNA: TGTGCCAGCAGAACCCGGACTAGCGGTTCCTACGAGCAGTACTTC.

V and J are TRBV29-1 and TRBJ1-3, with a weak D call TRBD1 (6 bases). Germline-derived CDR1 and CDR2 are SQVTM and ANQGSEA. The V end lost 6 bases, the J end lost 2 bases, and 14 bases lay between the germline ends. This CDR3 contains 14 residues. Written as DNA, the CDR3 is TGCAGCGTCGCCCTGGACAGTCCTGGAAACACCATATATTTT. Translated, it gives CSVALDSPGNTIYF.

V and J are TRBV20-1 and TRBJ2-5; TRBD1 matches 11 bases. CDR1 and CDR2 (germline): DFQATT, SNEGSKA (reference sequence). The CDR3 sequence is 15 residues long. After removal of 6 bases from V and 5 bases from J, the junction contained 11 bases not matched to a gene. The CDR3 DNA follows: TGCAGTGCGCGCCCGGGGGGACAGGGGGTGGAGACCCAGTACTTC. This encodes CSARPGGQGVETQYF.

V and J are TRBV4-1 and TRBJ1-1, with a tentative D call TRBD1 (6 bases). CDR3 length: 12 residues. Germline V gene data show CDR1 as MGHRA and CDR2 as YSYEKL. Trimming removed 1 base from V and 9 bases from J, with 9 bases in between. This CDR3 reads CASSQGQGQAFF. CDR3 DNA sequence: TGCGCCAGCAGCCAAGGTCAGGGGCAAGCTTTCTTT.

This clonotype has more than one count but fewer than ten. This sequence joins TRBV2 and TRBJ2-1; D is ambiguous. The germline V gene encodes CDR1 SNHLY and CDR2 FYNNEI. The CDR3 is made up of 11 amino acids. The germline V and J ends were trimmed by 1 base and 13 bases, with 8 bases remaining between them. As DNA, the CDR3 is TGTGCCAGCAGTGAAGAGAGTGGCCAGTTCTTC. Protein product: CASSEESGQFF.

CDR3 nucleotide sequence: TGTGCCAGCAGTGACAGGGGGATGACTGAAGCTTTCTTT. This sequence encodes CASSDRGMTEAFF. The rearrangement links TRBV2 to TRBJ1-1; 7 bases line up with TRBD1. The CDR3 has 13 amino acids. After removal of 3 bases from V and 5 bases from J, the junction contained 3 bases not matched to a gene. The germline gives CDR1 SNHLY, CDR2 FYNNEI.

V is TRBV4-2 and J is TRBJ2-5; weak D call: TRBD1 (5 bases). The CDR3 loop spans 16 amino acids. Trimming removed 1 base from V and 2 bases from J, with 14 bases in between. Germline V gene lookup returns CDR1 LGHNA and CDR2 YNFKEQ. The CDR3: CASSQVVQGLQETQYF. The CDR3 nucleotides read TGTGCCAGCAGCCAAGTAGTGCAGGGCCTACAAGAGACCCAGTACTTC.

The V gene is TRBV6-1, the J gene TRBJ2-7; TRBD2 matches at 8 bases. Unmatched junction bases numbered 18, after V lost 7 bases and J lost 7 bases. CDR1 and CDR2 from the germline V gene are MNHNS and SASEGT. The length of the CDR3 is 16 residues. CDR3 protein: CASTVIWTSFVGEQYF. CDR3 sequence (DNA): TGTGCCAGCACTGTAATTTGGACTAGCTTTGTCGGGGAGCAGTACTTC.

The J gene is TRBJ2-7, the V gene TRBV11-3, with TRBD1 matching over 9 bases. This CDR3 has 16 residues. The germline V gene has CDR1 SGHNT and CDR2 YENEEA. J was trimmed by 6 bases and V by 4 bases; bases with no gene match: 13. CDR3 in amino acids: CASSSPWDRVRSEQYF. The CDR3 DNA is TGTGCCAGCAGCTCCCCCTGGGACAGGGTAAGGAGCGAGCAGTACTTC.

This clonotype has a count of ten or more. This sequence joins TRBV12-3 or TRBV12-4 and TRBJ1-6; D may be TRBD1 (6 bases). The CDR3 has 14 amino acids. V was clipped by 3 bases and J by 14 bases, with 17 bases between them. CDR3 coding DNA: TGTGCCAGCAGTTTGACAGGCCTGCCTAGGGCCCTCCACTTT. As protein: CASSLTGLPRALHF.

This clonotype has more than one count but fewer than ten. The V and J genes are TRBV27 and TRBJ2-6, with D perhaps matching TRBD1 (6 bases). This CDR3 comprises 17 residues. Germline CDR1 is MNHEY and CDR2 is SMNVEV (reference sequence). V dropped 6 bases and J dropped 4 bases, with 19 bases sitting between them. The CDR3 is CASRPLTGYQGANVLTF. The CDR3 DNA reads TGTGCCAGCAGACCTTTGACAGGATACCAAGGGGCCAACGTCCTGACTTTC.

The rearrangement uses TRBV4-3 and TRBJ2-2; D is unresolved. In germline, CDR1 is LGHNA, CDR2 YSLEER. The CDR3 has 14 amino acids. V was shortened by 1 base and J by 9 bases, with 12 bases between the two germline ends. The CDR3 region is CASSQGVPLRELFF. The CDR3 coding sequence is TGCGCCAGCAGCCAAGGGGTGCCTCTCCGGGAGCTGTTTTTT.

This clonotype has a single count. The V call is TRBV20-1, the J call TRBJ2-1, with D unresolved. This CDR3 comprises 10 residues. Trimming pared 5 bases from V and 9 bases from J, leaving 8 bases between. Germline CDR1 and CDR2: DFQATT and SNEGSKA (reference sequence). CDR3 sequence (DNA): TGCAGTGCTGAGATGGGTGAGCAGTTCTTC. Its translation is CSAEMGEQFF.

This clonotype was detected many times. V is TRBV7-2 and J is TRBJ2-7; D not resolved. This CDR3 is 12 amino acids long. Trimming removed 1 base at V and 9 bases at J, with 10 bases between. Per the germline V gene, CDR1 is SGHTA and CDR2 is FQGNSA. This CDR3 reads CASSLGPGPQYF. The DNA for the CDR3 is TGTGCCAGCAGCTTAGGCCCTGGCCCGCAGTACTTC.